This TCR beta chain originates from a study of T cell repertoires in cytomegalovirus infection. Looking at the study overall: Newly reported HLA-C-restricted and thoroughly characterized HLA-B-restricted CMV epitopes were employed. The public TCR beta signatures pointed to both CMV infection and matching HLA type.

CDR3 length: 17 residues. Germline CDR1 is SGHAT and CDR2 is FQDESV (reference sequence). V was shortened by 1 base and J by 3 bases, with 18 bases between the two germline ends. This clonotype was observed a handful of times. What it recognizes is unknown. Broader study findings: There were HLA-C-restricted CMV-specific TCR beta clonotypes dominating the ex vivo response. Identification of carriers of CMV plus the relevant HLA was achieved through cumulative public TCR beta family frequency.

One entry per CDR3 protein, called by TCRdb with MiXCR from the reads. The sample has hundreds of thousands of distinct CDR3 sequences; approximately 33% are singletons. The specimen was cultured PBMCs, collected from culture after CMV antigen stimulation. The J gene is TRBJ2-5, the V gene TRBV11-1; D is possibly TRBD2 (7 bases). The TCR comes from a human donor in good health (CMV status not recorded). Some clones in this sample may be carry-over from other donors' samples. CDR3 sequence (DNA): TGTGCCAGCAGCTTAGGGCGTAGGGGGGGACGTGAAGAGACCCAGTACTTC. This translates into CASSLGRRGGREETQYF.